This T cell receptor beta chain was documented in a study of blood T cell repertoires in COVID-19. About the study: Donors in the United States, Italy and Spain gave samples during acute or convalescent COVID-19. PBMCs, B-cell-depleted T cells, or T cells provided the cDNA or gDNA that made up the material.

In the source study's methods: Quantification of nucleated cells was approximated via reference gene primer amplification. The repertoire was sequenced with immunoSEQ multiplex PCR; TCRdb's copy has only in-frame clones and lacks some. The V and J calls and clone size were taken over from that table, and D and trimming were inferred from the DNA. Found here are about 220,000 clones, about four fifths of them singletons; the top ten hold roughly 2.3%. This CDR3 contains 18 residues. From germline, CDR1 is LGHDT and CDR2 YNNKEL (reference sequence). The V and J ends lost 2 bases and 3 bases, in that order; junction bases with no gene match: 15.

The specimen was peripheral blood. The source of this sequence is a woman between 55 and 75 years old with acute or convalescent COVID-19. This chain uses TRBV3-1 (or the pseudogene TRBV3-2) with TRBJ2-5, with 7 bases identical to TRBD2. CDR3: CASSQKLGFGAGKETQYF. The CDR3 DNA reads as TGTGCCAGCAGCCAAAAATTGGGGTTCGGAGCGGGGAAAGAGACCCAGTACTTC.